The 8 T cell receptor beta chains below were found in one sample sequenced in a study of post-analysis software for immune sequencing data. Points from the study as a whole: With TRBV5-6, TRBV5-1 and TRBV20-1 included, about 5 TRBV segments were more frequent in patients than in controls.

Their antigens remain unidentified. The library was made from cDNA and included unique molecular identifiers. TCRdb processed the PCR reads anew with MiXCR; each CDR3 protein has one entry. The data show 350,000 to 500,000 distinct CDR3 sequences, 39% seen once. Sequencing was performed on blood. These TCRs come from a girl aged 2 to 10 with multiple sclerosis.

CDR3 sequence reads: CAISENTETQYF. The CDR3 DNA is TGTGCCATCAGTGAAAACACGGAGACCCAGTACTTC. V is TRBV10-3 and J is TRBJ2-5; the D is unclear. Trimming pared 3 bases from V and 5 bases from J, leaving 7 bases between. This CDR3 has 12 residues. Germline values: CDR1 ENHRY, CDR2 SYGVKD.

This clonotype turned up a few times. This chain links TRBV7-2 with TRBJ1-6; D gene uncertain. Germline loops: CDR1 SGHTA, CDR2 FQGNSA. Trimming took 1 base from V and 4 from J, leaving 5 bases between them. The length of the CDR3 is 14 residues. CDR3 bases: TGTGCCAGCAGCTTAGTGCCATATAATTCACCCCTCCACTTT. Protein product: CASSLVPYNSPLHF.

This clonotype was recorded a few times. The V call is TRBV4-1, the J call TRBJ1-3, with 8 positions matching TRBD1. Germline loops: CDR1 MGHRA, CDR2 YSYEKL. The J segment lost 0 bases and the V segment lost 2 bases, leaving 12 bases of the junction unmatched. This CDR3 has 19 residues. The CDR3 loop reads CASSQHRGDRLLSGNTIYF. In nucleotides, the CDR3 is TGCGCCAGCAGCCAACACCGGGGGGACAGGCTCCTCTCTGGAAACACCATATATTTT.

DNA of the CDR3: TGTGCCAGCAGTCGGACTAGCGGGGGACGCACAGATACGCAGTATTTT. This gives the protein CASSRTSGGRTDTQYF. This sequence joins TRBV12-3 or TRBV12-4 and TRBJ2-3; 13 bases align to TRBD2. Germline trimming cut 5 bases from V and 1 base from J; bases unmatched to any gene: 3. The CDR3 runs to 16 residues.

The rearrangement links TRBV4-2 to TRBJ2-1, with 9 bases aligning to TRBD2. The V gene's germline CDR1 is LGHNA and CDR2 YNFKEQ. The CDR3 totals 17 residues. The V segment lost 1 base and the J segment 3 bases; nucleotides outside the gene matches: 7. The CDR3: CASSQVSIAGDYNEQFF. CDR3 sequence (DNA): TGTGCCAGCAGCCAAGTCAGCATAGCGGGAGACTACAATGAGCAGTTCTTC.

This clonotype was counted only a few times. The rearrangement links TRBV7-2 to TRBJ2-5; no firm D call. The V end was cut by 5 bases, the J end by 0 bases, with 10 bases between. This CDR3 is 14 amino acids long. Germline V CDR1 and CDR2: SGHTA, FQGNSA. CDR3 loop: CASSPHSNQETQYF. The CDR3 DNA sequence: TGTGCCAGCAGCCCGCACAGTAACCAAGAGACCCAGTACTTC.

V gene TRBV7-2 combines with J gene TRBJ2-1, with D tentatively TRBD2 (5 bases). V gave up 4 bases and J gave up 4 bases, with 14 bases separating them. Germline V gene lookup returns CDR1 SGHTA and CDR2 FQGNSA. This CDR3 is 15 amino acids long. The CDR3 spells CASSSYGEWYNEQFF. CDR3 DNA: TGTGCCAGCAGCTCATACGGGGAATGGTACAATGAGCAGTTCTTC. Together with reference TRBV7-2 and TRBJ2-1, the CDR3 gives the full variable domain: GAGVSQSPSNKVTEKGKDVELRCDPISGHTALYWYRQSLGQGLEFLIYFQGNSAPDKSGLPSDRFSAERTGGSVSTLTIQRTQQEDSAVYLCASSSYGEWYNEQFFGPGTRLTVL.

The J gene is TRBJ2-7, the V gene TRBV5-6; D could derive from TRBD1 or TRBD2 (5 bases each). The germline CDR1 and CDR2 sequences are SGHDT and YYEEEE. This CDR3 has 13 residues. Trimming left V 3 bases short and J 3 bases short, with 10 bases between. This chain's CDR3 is CASSSGTDYEQYF. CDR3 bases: TGTGCCAGCAGCTCCGGGACCGACTACGAGCAGTACTTC.